This T cell receptor beta chain was sequenced in a study of PD-1 blockade in mismatch repair-deficient tumors. Study overall: Patients had roughly twelve mismatch repair-deficient cancer types, all previously treated and progressing. Findings and caveats of the study: Tumor-resident clones, often absent from pretreatment blood, expanded after pembrolizumab and then contracted.

Using immunoSEQ multiplex PCR, the repertoire was profiled, and TCRdb retains in-frame clones only, with some absent. The table lists 65,000 to 80,000 clones, around four fifths of them singletons, with 4.5% to 7% in the top ten. Deletions cut 6 bases from V and 2 bases from J, with 8 bases between. Looked up from germline, CDR1 is MNHEY and CDR2 is SMNVEV (reference sequence). The CDR3 totals 12 residues. All patients were mismatch repair deficient, assessed by either PCR or immunohistochemistry. TCR sequencing covered three patients who responded to pembrolizumab. In the case of this clone: Its antigen is unknown.

This sequence originates from an adult with mismatch repair-deficient cancer. The chain carries TRBV27 and TRBJ2-7; D gene unclear. The sequencing used peripheral blood, collected 2 weeks after starting pembrolizumab. The CDR3 protein is CASSPSPYEQYF. CDR3 bases: TGTGCCAGCAGCCCCAGCCCCTACGAGCAGTACTTC.